Each of the 11 T cell receptor beta chains below was sequenced from the same sample in a study of early T cells in non-severe SARS-CoV-2 infection. One entry per CDR3 protein, called by TCRdb with MiXCR from the 5' RACE reads. The sample includes over 95,000 distinct CDR3 sequences, approximately 16% seen only once; the top ten take 1.3%. The specimen was whole blood. All receptors come from an adult who was a healthcare worker with PCR-confirmed SARS-CoV-2 infection or an uninfected control (not recorded which).

This chain links TRBV7-2 with TRBJ2-5; no clear D. This CDR3 region has 12 residues. Germline loops: CDR1 SGHTA, CDR2 FQGNSA. V was cut by 5 bases and J by 0 bases, with 4 bases left in between. The CDR3 DNA follows: TGTGCCAGCAGCCCGTACCAAGAGACCCAGTACTTC. Amino acid sequence: CASSPYQETQYF.

This clonotype showed up just a few times. This chain connects TRBV27 to TRBJ2-2; tentatively, D is TRBD1 (6 bases). The CDR3 covers 18 residues. Germline assignment: CDR1 MNHEY and CDR2 SMNVEV (reference sequence). The ends were cut back, 1 base at V and 0 bases at J, with 15 bases in the middle. In DNA, the CDR3 is TGTGCCAGCAGTTTATATTGGCAGGGGACCCCGAACACCGGGGAGCTGTTTTTT. This sequence encodes CASSLYWQGTPNTGELFF.

This clonotype showed up just a few times. The chain links TRBV7-2 to TRBJ1-2, with D tentatively TRBD1 (5 bases). The V end lost 1 base, the J end lost 0 bases, and 12 bases lay between the germline ends. CDR1 is SGHTA and CDR2 is FQGNSA in the germline V gene. The CDR3 length is 16 residues. CDR3 residues: CASSLVGVIANYGYTF. The DNA of the CDR3 is TGTGCCAGCAGCTTAGTAGGGGTCATAGCTAACTATGGCTACACCTTC.

The gene calls are TRBV10-2 and TRBJ1-5; no clear D. Germline CDR1 is WSHSY and CDR2 is SAAADI. CDR3 length: 14 amino acids. V was cut by 5 bases and J by 0 bases, with 8 bases left in between. CDR3 DNA sequence: TGCGCCAGCAGTCTAACCTATAGCAATCAGCCCCAGCATTTT. Protein: CASSLTYSNQPQHF.

The V call is TRBV25-1, the J call TRBJ2-4; D call uncertain. The CDR3 has 14 amino acids. Trimming removed 1 base at V and 3 bases at J, with 7 bases between. From germline, CDR1 is MGHDK and CDR2 SYGVNS. The CDR3 nucleotides are TGTGCCAGCAGTGAATCTGGGGTCAAAAACATTCAGTACTTC. Translated: CASSESGVKNIQYF.

The rearrangement uses TRBV28 and TRBJ1-1; D might be TRBD1 (6 bases). Germline values: CDR1 MDHEN, CDR2 SYDVKM. Trimming left V 5 bases short and J 1 base short, with 8 bases between. CDR3 length: 13 residues. CDR3 coding DNA: TGTGCCAGCAGTACAGGGAGGAACACTGAAGCTTTCTTT. Translating it yields CASSTGRNTEAFF. Looking up the rest from reference TRBV28 and TRBJ1-1 gives the full variable domain: DVKVTQSSRYLVKRTGEKVFLECVQDMDHENMFWYRQDPGLGLRLIYFSYDVKMKEKGDIPEGYSVSREKKERFSLILESASTNQTSMYLCASSTGRNTEAFFGQGTRLTVV.

The chain couples TRBV27 to TRBJ1-6, with D possibly matching TRBD1 (5 bases). CDR1 and CDR2 (germline): MNHEY, SMNVEV (reference sequence). The CDR3 covers 19 residues. The V gene lost 1 base and the J gene lost 6 bases, with 22 bases spanning the gap. CDR3 region: CASSLFGSGSPGSNSPLHF. In DNA form, the CDR3 reads TGTGCCAGCAGTTTATTTGGGTCAGGGTCCCCGGGGAGTAATTCACCCCTCCACTTT.

Notes on this clonotype: Since no conserved phenylalanine or tryptophan closes the CDR3, a read error is the likely cause. Because the CDR3's place on the DNA is in doubt, the DNA is left out and the CDR3 is given as listed by TCRdb. The chain employs TRBV6-5 and TRBJ2-3; the tabulated D call, TRBD1, remains unverified against the DNA. The CDR3 is made up of 10 amino acids, end residues included. Germline CDR1 MNHEY, CDR2 SVGAGI. The CDR3 region is CASQRGGIPP.

In its sample, this clonotype was seen a few times. The chain has TRBV20-1 and TRBJ1-1, with D unclear. Germline V lookup: CDR1 DFQATT, CDR2 SNEGSKA (reference sequence). The ends were cut back, 3 bases at V and 0 bases at J, with 29 bases in the middle. This CDR3 spans 20 amino acids. CDR3 region: CSASSRRRSHPDPMNTEAFF. DNA for the CDR3: TGCAGTGCTAGCTCCCGACGGCGCTCCCACCCTGACCCGATGAACACTGAAGCTTTCTTT.

This clonotype was detected a few times. The rearrangement uses TRBV7-9 and TRBJ2-3; 8 bases fit TRBD2. V dropped 2 bases and J dropped 6; count of bases not matched to a gene: 10. Germline V gives CDR1 SEHNR, CDR2 FQNEAQ (reference sequence). The CDR3 is made up of 16 amino acids. The CDR3 spells CASSLTLAGGSDTQYF. CDR3 nucleotides: TGTGCCAGCAGCTTAACCCTAGCGGGTGGGTCGGATACGCAGTATTTT.

V usage is TRBV27 and J usage is TRBJ1-5, with TRBD1 matching over 9 bases. This CDR3 comprises 16 residues. The V and J ends lost 5 bases and 3 bases, in that order; junction bases with no gene match: 8. Germline V CDR1 and CDR2: MNHEY, SMNVEV (reference sequence). DNA for the CDR3: TGTGCCAGCAGTGTTGTAGGACAGGGGACCAATCAGCCCCAGCATTTT. Translated: CASSVVGQGTNQPQHF.